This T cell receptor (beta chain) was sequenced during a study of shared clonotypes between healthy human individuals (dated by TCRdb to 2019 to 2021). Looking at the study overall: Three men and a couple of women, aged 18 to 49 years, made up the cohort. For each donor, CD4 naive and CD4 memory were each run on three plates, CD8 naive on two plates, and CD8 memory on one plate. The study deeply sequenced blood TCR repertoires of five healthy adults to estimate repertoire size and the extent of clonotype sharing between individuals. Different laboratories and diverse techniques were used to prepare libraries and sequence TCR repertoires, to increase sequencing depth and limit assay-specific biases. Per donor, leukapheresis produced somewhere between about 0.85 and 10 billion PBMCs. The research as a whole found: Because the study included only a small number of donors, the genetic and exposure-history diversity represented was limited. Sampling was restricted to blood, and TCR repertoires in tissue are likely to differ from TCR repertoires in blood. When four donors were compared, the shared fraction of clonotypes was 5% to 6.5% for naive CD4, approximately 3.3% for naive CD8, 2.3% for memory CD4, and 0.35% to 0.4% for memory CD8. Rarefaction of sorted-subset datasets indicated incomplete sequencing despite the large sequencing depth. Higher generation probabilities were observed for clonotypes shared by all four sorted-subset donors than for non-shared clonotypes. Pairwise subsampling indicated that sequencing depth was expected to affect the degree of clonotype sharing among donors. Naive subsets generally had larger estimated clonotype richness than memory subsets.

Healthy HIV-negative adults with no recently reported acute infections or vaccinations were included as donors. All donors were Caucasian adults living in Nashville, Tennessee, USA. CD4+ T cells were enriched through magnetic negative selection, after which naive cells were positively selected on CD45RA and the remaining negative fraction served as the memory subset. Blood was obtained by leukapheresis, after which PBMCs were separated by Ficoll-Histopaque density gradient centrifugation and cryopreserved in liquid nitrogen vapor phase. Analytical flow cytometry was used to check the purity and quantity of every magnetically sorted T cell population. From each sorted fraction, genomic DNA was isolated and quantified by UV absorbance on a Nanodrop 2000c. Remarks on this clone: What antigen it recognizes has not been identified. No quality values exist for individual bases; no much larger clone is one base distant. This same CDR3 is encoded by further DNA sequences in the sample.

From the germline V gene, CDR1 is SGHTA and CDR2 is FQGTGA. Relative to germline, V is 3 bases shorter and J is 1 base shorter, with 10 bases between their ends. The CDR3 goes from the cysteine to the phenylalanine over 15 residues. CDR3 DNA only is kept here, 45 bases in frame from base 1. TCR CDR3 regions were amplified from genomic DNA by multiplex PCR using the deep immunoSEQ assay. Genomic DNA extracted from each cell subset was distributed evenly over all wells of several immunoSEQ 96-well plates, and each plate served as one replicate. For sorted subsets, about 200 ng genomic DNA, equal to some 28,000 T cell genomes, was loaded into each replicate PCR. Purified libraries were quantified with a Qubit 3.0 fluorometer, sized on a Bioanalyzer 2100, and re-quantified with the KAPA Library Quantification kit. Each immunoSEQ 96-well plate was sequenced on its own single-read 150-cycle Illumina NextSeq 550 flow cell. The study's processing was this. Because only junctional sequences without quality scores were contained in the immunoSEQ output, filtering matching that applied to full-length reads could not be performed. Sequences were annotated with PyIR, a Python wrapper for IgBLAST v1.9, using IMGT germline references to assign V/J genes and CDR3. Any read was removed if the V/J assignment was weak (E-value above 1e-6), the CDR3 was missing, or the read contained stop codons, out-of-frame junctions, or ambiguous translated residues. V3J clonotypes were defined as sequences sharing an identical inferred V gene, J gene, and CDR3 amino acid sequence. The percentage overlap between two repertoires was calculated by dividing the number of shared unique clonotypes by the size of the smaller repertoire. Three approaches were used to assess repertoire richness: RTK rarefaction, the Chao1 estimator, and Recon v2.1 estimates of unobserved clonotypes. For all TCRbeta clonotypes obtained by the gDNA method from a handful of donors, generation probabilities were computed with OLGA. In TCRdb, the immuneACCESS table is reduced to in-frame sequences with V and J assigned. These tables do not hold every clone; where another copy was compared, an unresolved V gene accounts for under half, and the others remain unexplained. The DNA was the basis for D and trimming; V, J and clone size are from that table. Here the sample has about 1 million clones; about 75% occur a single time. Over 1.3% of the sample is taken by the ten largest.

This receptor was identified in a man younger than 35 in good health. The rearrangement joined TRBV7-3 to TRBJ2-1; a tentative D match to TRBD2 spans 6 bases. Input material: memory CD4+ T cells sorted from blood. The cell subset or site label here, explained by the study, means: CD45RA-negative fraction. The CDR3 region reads CASSLGTSSYNEQFF. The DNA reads TGTGCCAGCAGCTTGGGGACTTCGTCCTACAATGAGCAGTTCTTC.